This T cell receptor beta chain was recorded in a study of beta chain features in type 1 diabetes. Findings of the study overall: All four CD4+ subsets from Type 1 diabetes patients carried moderately but significantly shorter TCRB CDR3s.

Germline values: CDR1 SGHNT, CDR2 YYREEE (reference sequence). The CDR3 runs 15 residues. V was clipped by 0 bases and J by 0 bases; unmatched bases: 2. Isolated RNA was reverse transcribed in full, so expressed TCRB transcripts were sequenced. Some clones are missing from TCRdb's copy, which holds only in-frame ones; the method was immunoSEQ multiplex PCR. The table records 250,000 to 350,000 clones, 14% of them present only once. This clone was observed at least ten times. Its specificity is not known. The TCR sequence derives from a man younger than 45 with type 1 diabetes. This sequence joins TRBV5-4 and TRBJ1-1, with 7 bases lining up with TRBD1. Sequenced sample: naive CD4+ T cells from blood. The CDR3 region has the DNA TGTGCCAGCAGCTTGGTGGACAGGTTGAACACTGAAGCTTTCTTT. It is translated as CASSLVDRLNTEAFF.